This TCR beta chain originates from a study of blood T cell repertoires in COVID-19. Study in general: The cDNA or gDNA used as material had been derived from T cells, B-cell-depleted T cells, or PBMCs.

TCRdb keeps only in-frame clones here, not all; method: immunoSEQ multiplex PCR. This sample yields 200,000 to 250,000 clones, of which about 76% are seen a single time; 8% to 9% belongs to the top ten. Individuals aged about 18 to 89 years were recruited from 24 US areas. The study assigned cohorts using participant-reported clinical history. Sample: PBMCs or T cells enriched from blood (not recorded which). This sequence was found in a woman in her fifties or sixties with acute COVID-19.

CDR3 nucleotide sequence: TGTGCCTGGACCCCCCTAGCGGCCACAGATACGCAGTATTTT. Protein product: CAWTPLAATDTQYF. The J gene is TRBJ2-3, the V gene TRBV30; 7 bases are a match to TRBD2. The CDR3 runs 14 residues. With V trimmed by 4 bases and J by 2 bases, 6 bases remained unmatched. The germline gives CDR1 GTSNPN, CDR2 SVGIG (reference sequence).